What follows are 28 T cell receptor beta chains derived from one specimen sequenced in a study of cytomegalovirus exposure and HLA in healthy donors. Use of 60 Vbeta and 13 Jbeta primers characterized the PCR. Some clones are missing from TCRdb's copy, which holds only in-frame ones; the method was immunoSEQ multiplex PCR. This listing includes 65,000 to 80,000 clones. The sequenced sample consisted of PBMCs. The receptors come from a man aged 30-40 years in good health and CMV-seronegative.

The gene calls are TRBV7-6 and TRBJ1-2; the D is unclear. CDR1 SGHVS and CDR2 FNYEAQ come from the germline V gene. V was clipped by 1 base and J by 8 bases, with 14 bases between them. The CDR3 spans 14 residues. The DNA for the CDR3 is TGTGCCAGCAGCTTAGTAGCGGCCTCCGAAGGCTACACCTTC. Residues: CASSLVAASEGYTF.

The rearrangement links TRBV7-6 to TRBJ2-2; 9 bases align to TRBD2. V lost 5 bases, J lost 3 bases, and 10 bases stayed unmatched. Germline lookup yields CDR1 SGHVS and CDR2 FNYEAQ. CDR3 length equals 17 residues. DNA of the CDR3: TGTGCCAGCAGCCCTTTGCGGGGGGGGTTCGACACCGGGGAGCTGTTTTTT. Translation: CASSPLRGGFDTGELFF.

V is TRBV9 and J is TRBJ1-2; D is unresolved. Germline CDR1 and CDR2: SGDLS and YYNGEE. CDR3 length equals 14 residues. The V end lost 0 bases, the J end lost 7 bases, and 13 bases lay between the germline ends. The CDR3: CASSVEAGRSGYTF. CDR3 nucleotides: TGTGCCAGCAGCGTAGAGGCCGGGAGGTCTGGCTACACCTTC.

The CDR3 sequence is CASSAPTDRRTGELFF. CDR3 in DNA: TGTGCCAGCAGCGCCCCTACCGACAGGCGCACCGGGGAGCTGTTTTTT. The rearrangement joins TRBV9 to TRBJ2-2; possible D gene TRBD1, 6 bases. The V gene lost 3 bases and the J gene lost 4 bases, with 16 bases spanning the gap. CDR1 and CDR2 (germline): SGDLS, YYNGEE. The CDR3 runs to 16 residues.

With respect to this clone: Other DNA sequences in this sample translate to the same CDR3. The rearrangement links TRBV5-1 to TRBJ2-7; 8 bases are a match to TRBD1. V lost 0 bases to trimming and J lost 4 bases; unmatched junction nucleotides: 3. The CDR3 spans 14 residues. The germline V gene encodes CDR1 SGHRS and CDR2 YFSETQ. The CDR3 DNA is TGCGCCAGCAGCTTGGGAGGACAGGGTTACGAGCAGTACTTC. This translates into CASSLGGQGYEQYF.

The V call is TRBV9, the J call TRBJ1-1, with D perhaps TRBD1 (5 bases). The CDR3 length is 15 residues. CDR1 is SGDLS and CDR2 is YYNGEE in the germline V gene. The germline V and J ends were trimmed by 4 bases and 1 base, with 14 bases remaining between them. The CDR3 DNA sequence: TGTGCCAGCAGCCTGGGGGGGGGAGGGAACACTGAAGCTTTCTTT. Translating it yields CASSLGGGGNTEAFF.

The V call is TRBV5-1, the J call TRBJ2-5, with a weak D call TRBD1 (5 bases). CDR1 and CDR2 from the germline V gene are SGHRS and YFSETQ. This CDR3 is built from 14 residues. V lost 2 bases and J 2 bases, leaving 10 bases between the germline ends. The CDR3 loop is CASSFGAVQETQYF. In nucleotides, the CDR3 is TGCGCCAGCAGCTTTGGGGCAGTACAAGAGACCCAGTACTTC.

The chain combines TRBV4-2 with TRBJ2-1; D might be TRBD1 (6 bases). The germline V and J ends were trimmed by 0 bases and 6 bases, with 18 bases remaining between them. The CDR3 loop spans 17 amino acids. Germline-derived CDR1 and CDR2 are LGHNA and YNFKEQ. The CDR3 sequence is CASSQDWVQGNFNEQFF. For the CDR3, the DNA is TGTGCCAGCAGCCAAGATTGGGTACAGGGAAATTTCAATGAGCAGTTCTTC.

The V and J genes are TRBV30 and TRBJ2-1; 7 positions agree with TRBD2. J was trimmed by 9 bases and V by 4 bases; bases with no gene match: 15. CDR1 is GTSNPN, CDR2 SVGIG, per germline (reference sequence). This CDR3 region has 15 residues. CDR3 region: CAWNRLAGADSEQFF. In DNA form, the CDR3 reads TGTGCCTGGAACCGTTTGGCGGGAGCCGATAGTGAGCAGTTCTTC.

The chain is built from TRBV9 and TRBJ2-7, with TRBD2 identical over 7 bases. Germline CDR1 and CDR2: SGDLS and YYNGEE. Trimming at V came to 3 bases and at J to 6 bases, leaving 6 bases not matched to a gene. This CDR3 has 13 residues. The CDR3 reads CASSAGLVLEQYF. The CDR3 coding sequence is TGTGCCAGCAGCGCTGGACTAGTCCTCGAGCAGTACTTC.

This rearrangement joins TRBV4-2 to TRBJ2-5; a weak D match, TRBD2 (5 bases). Germline CDR1 is LGHNA and CDR2 is YNFKEQ. The length of the CDR3 is 14 residues. V lost 4 bases, J lost 4 bases, and 13 bases lay in between. CDR3 sequence reads: CASSPLSGGETQYF. CDR3 nucleotides: TGTGCCAGCAGCCCCCTGAGCGGAGGAGAGACCCAGTACTTC.

The chain recombines TRBV28 with TRBJ2-1, with TRBD2 as a possible D gene (6 bases). V gave up 5 bases and J gave up 3 bases, with 17 bases separating them. Germline CDR1 and CDR2: MDHEN and SYDVKM. There are 16 residues in the CDR3. The CDR3 nucleotides read TGTGCCAGCAGTCCGGGGGAGCGGACAAACTACAATGAGCAGTTCTTC. Translation: CASSPGERTNYNEQFF.

The chain has TRBV5-1 and TRBJ2-2; 8 nucleotides line up with TRBD2. Germline assignment: CDR1 SGHRS and CDR2 YFSETQ. With 4 bases clipped from V and 2 bases from J, the junction kept 10 bases outside the gene matches. This CDR3 contains 17 residues. DNA for the CDR3: TGCGCCAGCAGCCAAGGTGCAGCGGGGGTTAACACCGGGGAGCTGTTTTTT. Translation gives CASSQGAAGVNTGELFF.

The chain recombines TRBV5-5 with TRBJ2-7, with D uncertain. The germline gives CDR1 SGHKS, CDR2 YYEKEE (reference sequence). The CDR3 spans 13 residues. V lost 0 bases, J lost 3 bases, and 7 bases lay in between. CDR3 sequence (DNA): TGTGCCAGCAGCTTGGGTGGGCTCTACGAGCAGTACTTC. It yields the protein CASSLGGLYEQYF.

V gene TRBV5-6 combines with J gene TRBJ1-2; 7 bases match TRBD1. The CDR3 sequence is 15 residues long. Looked up from germline, CDR1 is SGHDT and CDR2 is YYEEEE. J gave up 4 bases and V 4 bases, and 10 bases lay outside the gene matches. This CDR3 is CASSLFDRAGYGYTF. The CDR3 DNA sequence: TGTGCCAGCAGCCTCTTCGACAGGGCGGGCTATGGCTACACCTTC. Filled out from reference TRBV5-6 and TRBJ1-2, the complete variable domain reads DAGVTQSPTHLIKTRGQQVTLRCSPKSGHDTVSWYQQALGQGPQFIFQYYEEEERQRGNFPDRFSGHQFPNYSSELNVNALLLGDSALYLCASSLFDRAGYGYTFGSGTRLTVV.

The chain recombines TRBV7-6 with TRBJ2-1; D remains ambiguous. The germline V gene has CDR1 SGHVS and CDR2 FNYEAQ. This CDR3 has 15 residues. Deletions cut 4 bases from V and 3 bases from J, with 13 bases between. In nucleotides, the CDR3 is TGTGCCAGCAGCTACTTACAGAGCCTCTACAATGAGCAGTTCTTC. It is translated as CASSYLQSLYNEQFF.

The V and J genes are TRBV11-2 and TRBJ1-1; no clear D gene. Trimming took off 5 bases at V and 6 bases at J, with 10 bases between the two ends. The CDR3 runs to 12 residues. Germline V gene lookup returns CDR1 SGHAT and CDR2 FQNNGV. CDR3 in DNA: TGTGCCAGCAGCCATCGGCGGCCTGAAGCTTTCTTT. Protein product: CASSHRRPEAFF.

This chain links TRBV5-6 with TRBJ2-5, with a weak D call TRBD1 (5 bases). The CDR3 covers 12 residues. V lost 7 bases and J 4 bases, leaving 11 bases between the germline ends. The germline gives CDR1 SGHDT, CDR2 YYEEEE. In DNA, the CDR3 is TGTGCCAGCTTAGGGGTGGGAGAGACCCAGTACTTC. As protein: CASLGVGETQYF.

The V and J genes are TRBV6-1 and TRBJ2-5; TRBD1 aligns across 7 bases. The J call is doubtful: the DNA matches TRBJ2-7 better. Looked up from germline, CDR1 is MNHNS and CDR2 is SASEGT. This CDR3 has 14 amino acids. The CDR3 DNA follows: TGTGCCAGCACGTTGGCAGGGGGCTCCTACGAGCAGTACTTC. Encoded protein: CASTLAGGSYEQYF.

This chain connects TRBV9 to TRBJ2-7, with TRBD1 matching over 7 bases. Trimming at V came to 4 bases and at J to 4 bases, leaving 11 bases not matched to a gene. The CDR3 contains 15 residues. Per germline, CDR1 SGDLS and CDR2 YYNGEE. CDR3: CASSPRQGRAYEQYF. The CDR3 region has the DNA TGTGCCAGCAGCCCGAGACAGGGAAGGGCATACGAGCAGTACTTC.

The chain is built from TRBV7-9 and TRBJ2-7; no reliable D call. This CDR3 contains 12 residues. In germline, CDR1 is SEHNR, CDR2 FQNEAQ (reference sequence). V lost 3 bases and J lost 4, with 7 bases in between. CDR3 protein: CASSFTSYEQYF. CDR3 coding DNA: TGTGCCAGCAGCTTTACAAGTTACGAGCAGTACTTC.

This chain links TRBV14 with TRBJ1-4, with D maybe TRBD1 (5 bases). V was trimmed by 3 bases and J by 3 bases, leaving 11 bases between them. This CDR3 spans 15 amino acids. The germline CDR1 and CDR2 sequences are SGHDN and FVKESK. The CDR3 region is CASSHTGTANEKLFF. CDR3 in DNA: TGTGCCAGCAGCCATACAGGAACCGCTAATGAAAAACTGTTTTTT.

The chain has TRBV29-1 and TRBJ2-1; TRBD2 might be the D (6 bases). The CDR3 contains 12 residues. Germline CDR1 is SQVTM and CDR2 is ANQGSEA. The germline V and J ends were trimmed by 5 bases and 14 bases, with 19 bases remaining between them. CDR3 sequence: CSVYTGLRLEFF. The CDR3 DNA sequence: TGCAGCGTTTATACGGGACTCCGGCTGGAGTTCTTC.

The chain links TRBV14 to TRBJ2-1; no reliable D call. This CDR3 is 12 amino acids long. Germline V gives CDR1 SGHDN, CDR2 FVKESK. V was shortened by 8 bases and J by 1 base, with 6 bases between the two germline ends. The CDR3 region has the DNA TGTGCCAGCCCCCCATCCTACAATGAGCAGTTCTTC. Amino acid sequence: CASPPSYNEQFF.

The chain is built from TRBV13 and TRBJ2-5, with 14 bases that match TRBD2. V dropped 5 bases and J dropped 2; count of bases not matched to a gene: 10. Germline V lookup: CDR1 PRHDT, CDR2 FYEKMQ (reference sequence). The CDR3 runs to 18 residues. CDR3 DNA: TGTGCCAGCAGCGTACCGGGACTAGCGGGAGTGGGGCAAGAGACCCAGTACTTC. Residues: CASSVPGLAGVGQETQYF.

The genes are TRBV4-1 and TRBJ2-4; 11 bases map to TRBD2. V was clipped by 1 base and J by 1 base; unmatched bases: 6. The CDR3 spans 18 residues. Per the germline V gene, CDR1 is MGHRA and CDR2 is YSYEKL. CDR3 residues: CASSQVFLAGGAKNIQYF. CDR3 coding DNA: TGCGCCAGCAGCCAAGTGTTCCTAGCGGGAGGTGCCAAAAACATTCAGTACTTC.

The chain is built from TRBV28 and TRBJ1-5, with 8 bases lining up with TRBD1. CDR1 and CDR2 (germline): MDHEN, SYDVKM. Unmatched junction bases numbered 3, after V lost 3 bases and J lost 5 bases. The CDR3 sequence is 14 residues long. The CDR3 spells CASSLGQAHQPQHF. For the CDR3, the DNA is TGTGCCAGCAGTTTGGGACAGGCACATCAGCCCCAGCATTTT. The full variable domain, rest sourced from reference TRBV28 and TRBJ1-5, is DVKVTQSSRYLVKRTGEKVFLECVQDMDHENMFWYRQDPGLGLRLIYFSYDVKMKEKGDIPEGYSVSREKKERFSLILESASTNQTSMYLCASSLGQAHQPQHFGDGTRLSIL.

The chain joins TRBV15 to TRBJ2-5; 9 bases line up with TRBD1. The ends lost 3 bases at V and 3 bases at J; junction bases unmatched: 8. The CDR3 is 16 amino acids. Looked up from germline, CDR1 is LNHNV and CDR2 is YYDKDF (reference sequence). CDR3 sequence: CATSSGTGGSEETQYF. CDR3 DNA: TGTGCCACCAGCAGCGGAACAGGGGGCTCGGAAGAGACCCAGTACTTC.